The T cell receptor (beta chain) described here comes from a study of identical twins. Broader study findings: With abundant cord blood beta clonotypes, insertions were fewer; memory repertoires showed no such pattern. Zero-insertion analyses were open to partial confounding by invariant MAIT and iNKT cells. Twins shared beta out-of-frame sequences in excess, but this excess was weaker.

TCRdb re-derived calls from the 5' RACE reads in MiXCR, one entry per CDR3 protein. The sample holds approximately 300,000 distinct CDR3 sequences, roughly 10% seen once. This clonotype is labeled medium-sized. Its antigen is undetermined. The germline V gene has CDR1 MDHEN and CDR2 SYDVKM. The CDR3 contains 15 residues. V gave up 4 bases and J gave up 3 bases, with 14 bases separating them. This sample also belongs to another study, concerning yellow fever vaccine responses in identical twins.

The J gene is TRBJ2-3, the V gene TRBV28; possible D gene TRBD2, 7 bases. Material: CD8+ T cells sorted from blood. The clonotype originates from a young woman in good health. The CDR3 sequence: CASSSGGGATDTQYF. The CDR3 coding sequence is TGTGCCAGCAGTTCTGGGGGGGGGGCAACAGATACGCAGTATTTT.